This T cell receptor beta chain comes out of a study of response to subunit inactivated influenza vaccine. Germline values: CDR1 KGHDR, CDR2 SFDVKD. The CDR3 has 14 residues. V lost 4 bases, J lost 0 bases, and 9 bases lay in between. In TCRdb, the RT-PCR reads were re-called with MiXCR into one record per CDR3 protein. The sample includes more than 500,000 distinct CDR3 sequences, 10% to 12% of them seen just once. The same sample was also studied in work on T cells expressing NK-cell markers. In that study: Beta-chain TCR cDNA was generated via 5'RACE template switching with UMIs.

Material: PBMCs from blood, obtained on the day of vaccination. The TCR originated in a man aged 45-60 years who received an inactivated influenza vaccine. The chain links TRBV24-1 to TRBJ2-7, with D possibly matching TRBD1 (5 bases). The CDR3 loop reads CATSEAGNSYEQYF. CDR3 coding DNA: TGTGCCACCAGTGAAGCAGGGAACTCCTACGAGCAGTACTTC.